Below are 15 T cell receptor beta chains sequenced from a single sample in a study of blood T cell repertoires in COVID-19. Method: immunoSEQ multiplex PCR; TCRdb's copy keeps in-frame clones and lacks some. The sample has 200,000 to 250,000 clones; roughly 86% are singletons. Sequencing used peripheral blood. The receptors derive from a woman aged 50 to 60 with COVID-19, enrolled during active disease.

The genes are TRBV5-6 and TRBJ1-2; D possibly corresponds to TRBD1 (6 bases). This CDR3 region has 12 residues. Trimming removed 4 bases from V and 3 bases from J, with 7 bases in between. In germline, CDR1 is SGHDT, CDR2 YYEEEE. The CDR3 DNA is TGTGCCAGCAGCCCAGGGGACTATGGCTACACCTTC. It translates to CASSPGDYGYTF.

This rearrangement joins TRBV12-5 to TRBJ1-5; 8 positions match TRBD1. The junction had 9 bases not matched to a gene; V was cut back by 6 bases and J by 5 bases. Per germline, CDR1 LGHNT and CDR2 FRNRAP. The CDR3 totals 15 residues. CDR3 region: CASGSDREFDQPQHF. DNA for the CDR3: TGTGCTAGTGGCTCGGACAGGGAATTTGATCAGCCCCAGCATTTT.

This chain joins TRBV19 and TRBJ2-2, with D perhaps matching TRBD1 (7 bases). The CDR3 loop spans 16 amino acids. The V end lost 3 bases, the J end lost 1 base, and 12 bases lay between the germline ends. The germline CDR1 and CDR2 sequences are LNHDA and SQIVND (reference sequence). In nucleotides, the CDR3 is TGTGCCAGTAGTATGGCGGGACAGAGGAACACCGGGGAGCTGTTTTTT. Its protein product is CASSMAGQRNTGELFF.

V is TRBV4-1 and J is TRBJ2-2, with D perhaps TRBD1 (5 bases). V shed 0 bases and J shed 6 bases, with 11 bases lying between them. CDR1 and CDR2 (germline): MGHRA, YSYEKL. This CDR3 contains 15 residues. DNA for the CDR3: TGCGCCAGCAGCCAAGATCTGACAGTGGCCGGGGAGCTGTTTTTT. It yields the protein CASSQDLTVAGELFF.

The chain joins TRBV19 to TRBJ1-1, with D possibly TRBD1 on 5 matching bases. Trimming left V 3 bases short and J 1 base short, with 9 bases between. Germline V lookup: CDR1 LNHDA, CDR2 SQIVND (reference sequence). CDR3 length: 14 amino acids. CDR3 protein: CASSMGQTNTEAFF. The CDR3 DNA is TGTGCCAGTAGTATGGGGCAGACGAACACTGAAGCTTTCTTT.

The chain is built from TRBV19 and TRBJ2-6; 7 bases map to TRBD1. Looked up from germline, CDR1 is LNHDA and CDR2 is SQIVND (reference sequence). Losses at the gene ends were 0 bases for V and 1 base for J; bases not matched to a gene: 9. The CDR3 sequence is 19 residues long. The CDR3 DNA follows: TGTGCCAGTAGTATAGAGACACTAAGGGGGCAATCTGGGGCCAACGTCCTGACTTTC. This sequence encodes CASSIETLRGQSGANVLTF.

In this sample, this clone turned up many times. V usage is TRBV7-2 and J usage is TRBJ1-3; 8 nucleotides agree with TRBD1. Per the germline V gene, CDR1 is SGHTA and CDR2 is FQGNSA. The trim removed 5 bases at V and 8 bases at J, leaving 14 bases unmatched. The CDR3 extends over 16 amino acids. CDR3 sequence reads: CASSADRAVLRDTIYF. The CDR3, as DNA: TGTGCCAGCAGCGCGGACAGGGCGGTATTGAGAGACACCATATATTTT. The variable domain in full, completed from reference TRBV7-2 and TRBJ1-3, reads GAGVSQSPSNKVTEKGKDVELRCDPISGHTALYWYRQSLGQGLEFLIYFQGNSAPDKSGLPSDRFSAERTGGSVSTLTIQRTQQEDSAVYLCASSADRAVLRDTIYFGEGSWLTVV.

The chain links TRBV5-5 to TRBJ1-4; D is unclear. V was cut by 2 bases and J by 14 bases, with 13 bases left in between. CDR3 length: 12 residues. The germline gives CDR1 SGHKS, CDR2 YYEKEE (reference sequence). CDR3 region: CASSLSNRELFF. The DNA of the CDR3 is TGTGCCAGCAGCTTATCTAATAGAGAGCTGTTTTTT.

In the case of this clone: One end of the junction varies from germline; a read error may be responsible. V gene TRBV27 combines with J gene TRBJ2-7; 8 bases fit TRBD1. CDR3 size: 12 residues. Germline V gene sequence: CDR1 MNHEY, CDR2 SMNVEV (reference sequence). The CDR3 region is CASSHLAGQETF. The CDR3 DNA reads TGTGCCAGCAGTCACCTGGCGGGACAGGAGACATTC.

This clone has more than one count but fewer than ten. The chain carries TRBV28 and TRBJ2-1; 9 nucleotides align to TRBD1. Germline CDR1 and CDR2: MDHEN and SYDVKM. V lost 4 bases and J lost 8; bases outside the gene matches: 9. This CDR3 has 15 residues. Here the CDR3 DNA reads TGTGCCAGCAGTTCGGGACAGGGATTTCAGGATGAGCAGTTCTTC. Its protein is CASSSGQGFQDEQFF.

This clone turned up a few times. The chain has TRBV11-2 and TRBJ1-2, with D perhaps matching TRBD1 (5 bases). CDR1 and CDR2 (germline): SGHAT, FQNNGV. This CDR3 has 15 amino acids. V shed 5 bases and J shed 3 bases, with 16 bases lying between them. CDR3 region: CASSPPGVRYYGYTF. The CDR3 DNA is TGTGCCAGCAGCCCGCCGGGGGTTAGATACTATGGCTACACCTTC.

The V gene is TRBV4-3, the J gene TRBJ2-3; 10 bases are shared with TRBD1. The V and J ends lost 0 bases and 4 bases, in that order; junction bases with no gene match: 1. Germline V gives CDR1 LGHNA, CDR2 YSLEER. The CDR3 extends over 15 amino acids. In DNA form, the CDR3 reads TGCGCCAGCAGCCAAGAGGGGACAGGGGCAGATACGCAGTATTTT. This gives the protein CASSQEGTGADTQYF.

V usage is TRBV24-1 and J usage is TRBJ2-5; a possible D gene is TRBD1 (6 bases). The CDR3 contains 13 residues. CDR1 is KGHDR and CDR2 is SFDVKD in the germline V gene. Trimming pared 5 bases from V and 5 bases from J, leaving 11 bases between. The CDR3, as DNA: TGTGCCACCAGTGGCCAGGGGATGGAGACCCAGTACTTC. Translation: CATSGQGMETQYF.

This clone was found many times. The chain carries TRBV21-1 and TRBJ1-2; TRBD1 is the table's D call and was not checked against the DNA. TRBV21-1 is given as a pseudogene. The CDR3 covers 12 residues. This chain's CDR3 is CASSHQNYGYTF. Here the CDR3 DNA reads TGTGCCAGCAGCCATCAGAACTATGGCTACACCTTC.

V and J are TRBV4-3 and TRBJ1-3; TRBD1 matches at 7 bases. Germline values: CDR1 LGHNA, CDR2 YSLEER. V was clipped by 2 bases and J by 1 base; unmatched bases: 5. The CDR3 has 16 residues. The CDR3: CASSQTLTGSGNTIYF. The CDR3 DNA reads as TGCGCCAGCAGCCAAACTTTGACAGGGTCTGGAAACACCATATATTTT.